One and the same sample provided the 20 T cell receptor beta chains below, sequenced in a study of blood T cell repertoires in COVID-19. Here immunoSEQ multiplex PCR was the method, and the copy in TCRdb shows in-frame clones only, minus some. Of about 120,000 clones listed, around 85% are singletons. The sample comprised peripheral blood. All receptors derive from a man aged 45 to 65 with acute or convalescent COVID-19.

This clone was seen only a few times. V is TRBV7-2 and J is TRBJ2-7, with TRBD2 as a possible D gene (5 bases). Germline loops: CDR1 SGHTA, CDR2 FQGNSA. V shed 2 bases and J shed 3 bases, with 17 bases lying between them. The CDR3 sequence is 16 residues long. DNA of the CDR3: TGTGCCAGCAGCTTATCGAGAGGACTCCTGGTCTACGAGCAGTACTTC. Its translation: CASSLSRGLLVYEQYF.

This clone was counted between two and nine times. This chain's CDR3 is CASSFQGDSPLHF. CDR3 nucleotide sequence: TGTGCCAGCAGTTTCCAAGGGGATTCACCCCTCCACTTT. The chain is built from TRBV6-5 and TRBJ1-6, with D perhaps TRBD1 (5 bases). Between the trimmed V and J ends, which lost 4 bases and 8 bases, there was a span of 9 bases. The CDR3 runs to 13 residues. Germline CDR1 and CDR2: MNHEY and SVGAGI.

This chain joins TRBV19 and TRBJ2-1; no clear D. This CDR3 has 16 amino acids. Deletions cut 7 bases from V and 3 bases from J, with 19 bases between. From germline, CDR1 is LNHDA and CDR2 SQIVND (reference sequence). CDR3 residues: CASTLLAASRYNEQFF. DNA for the CDR3: TGTGCCAGTACCTTGCTGGCGGCCTCTCGCTACAATGAGCAGTTCTTC.

This chain links TRBV7-2 with TRBJ1-4; D unresolved. Trimming took 2 bases from V and 6 from J, leaving 19 bases between them. Germline-derived CDR1 and CDR2 are SGHTA and FQGNSA. This CDR3 spans 17 amino acids. CDR3 bases: TGTGCCAGCAGCTTACCCGGGTCTACCTTCGGGTATGAAAAACTGTTTTTT. It yields the protein CASSLPGSTFGYEKLFF.

The chain recombines TRBV7-8 with TRBJ2-7; D possibly corresponds to TRBD1 (6 bases). V lost 0 bases, J lost 1 base, and 10 bases lay in between. The CDR3 length is 15 residues. The germline CDR1 and CDR2 sequences are SGHVS and FQNEAQ. This CDR3 reads CASSLAQGLSYEQYF. The CDR3 DNA is TGTGCCAGCAGCTTAGCCCAGGGGCTTTCCTACGAGCAGTACTTC.

This chain joins TRBV5-1 and TRBJ2-7; D is unresolved. Germline lookup yields CDR1 SGHRS and CDR2 YFSETQ. Trimming took off 3 bases at V and 6 bases at J, with 16 bases between the two ends. The length of the CDR3 is 14 residues. The CDR3 DNA follows: TGCGCCAGCAGCTACTCCCCAGACTTGGCCGAGCAGTACTTC. Protein: CASSYSPDLAEQYF.

This chain links TRBV5-1 with TRBJ2-7; 12 bases are a match to TRBD1. Germline CDR1 is SGHRS and CDR2 is YFSETQ. The CDR3 is 14 amino acids. With V trimmed by 4 bases and J by 5 bases, 4 bases remained unmatched. CDR3: CASSTGTGGHEQYF. In DNA, the CDR3 is TGCGCCAGCAGCACCGGGACAGGGGGCCACGAGCAGTACTTC.

This sequence joins TRBV7-9 and TRBJ2-3, with TRBD1 matching 12 bases. After removal of 6 bases from V and 5 bases from J, the junction contained 6 bases not matched to a gene. This CDR3 region has 15 residues. The germline CDR1 and CDR2 sequences are SEHNR and FQNEAQ (reference sequence). DNA of the CDR3: TGTGCCAGCAGTACGGGACAGGGGGCTGAAGATACGCAGTATTTT. It is translated as CASSTGQGAEDTQYF. Combining the CDR3 with reference TRBV7-9 and TRBJ2-3 gives the whole variable domain DTGVSQNPRHKITKRGQNVTFRCDPISEHNRLYWYRQTLGQGPEFLTYFQNEAQLEKSRLLSDRFSAERPKGSFSTLEIQRTEQGDSAMYLCASSTGQGAEDTQYFGPGTRLTVL.

V is TRBV4-1 and J is TRBJ1-2, with D possibly TRBD1 on 6 matching bases. There are 15 residues in the CDR3. Trimming stripped 2 bases from V and 2 bases from J, with 12 bases between. Per germline, CDR1 MGHRA and CDR2 YSYEKL. CDR3 nucleotides: TGCGCCAGCAGCCAATTTCAACAGGGCAACTATGGCTACACCTTC. This gives the protein CASSQFQQGNYGYTF.

V and J are TRBV15 and TRBJ1-5; a possible D gene is TRBD1 (5 bases). Germline V lookup: CDR1 LNHNV, CDR2 YYDKDF (reference sequence). The V and J ends lost 9 bases and 5 bases respectively, with 20 bases between them. The CDR3 covers 15 residues. CDR3 protein: CATGTGGAWDQPQHF. The CDR3 nucleotides read TGTGCCACGGGAACGGGGGGTGCATGGGATCAGCCCCAGCATTTT.

There are a few counts of this clone. The chain has TRBV7-9 and TRBJ1-2; perhaps TRBD1 as D (5 bases). Trimming took 7 bases from V and 8 from J, leaving 23 bases between them. The germline V gene encodes CDR1 SEHNR and CDR2 FQNEAQ (reference sequence). The CDR3 loop spans 15 amino acids. CDR3 amino acids: CASNPVWEVRTGYTF. CDR3 in DNA: TGTGCCAGCAACCCGGTTTGGGAGGTTCGGACAGGCTACACCTTC.

This clone was counted a single time. The chain carries TRBV27 and TRBJ1-4; TRBD1 matches at 10 bases. J was trimmed by 2 bases and V by 7 bases; bases with no gene match: 13. Germline CDR1 is MNHEY and CDR2 is SMNVEV (reference sequence). CDR3 length: 18 amino acids. The CDR3 protein is CASKTRQGAQSTNEKLFF. CDR3 nucleotides: TGTGCCAGCAAAACCAGACAGGGGGCACAAAGCACTAATGAAAAACTGTTTTTT.

V is TRBV19 and J is TRBJ1-5; D gene ambiguous. The V end was cut by 4 bases, the J end by 2 bases, with 12 bases between. This CDR3 spans 15 amino acids. The germline gives CDR1 LNHDA, CDR2 SQIVND (reference sequence). The CDR3 is CASSTPPVGNQPQHF. CDR3 DNA: TGTGCCAGTAGTACCCCACCGGTTGGCAATCAGCCCCAGCATTTT.

This clone was counted only a few times. The chain recombines TRBV14 with TRBJ1-2; 9 bases are a match to TRBD1. The CDR3 is made up of 14 amino acids. V lost 4 bases and J lost 5; bases outside the gene matches: 5. CDR1 is SGHDN, CDR2 FVKESK, per germline. CDR3 sequence: CASSLQGARYGYTF. CDR3 nucleotide sequence: TGTGCCAGCAGCCTACAGGGGGCACGGTATGGCTACACCTTC. The entire variable domain, with the rest obtained from reference TRBV14 and TRBJ1-2, is as follows: EAGVTQFPSHSVIEKGQTVTLRCDPISGHDNLYWYRRVMGKEIKFLLHFVKESKQDESGMPNNRFLAERTGGTYSTLKVQPAELEDSGVYFCASSLQGARYGYTFGSGTRLTVV.

The V and J genes are TRBV19 and TRBJ1-3, with D perhaps matching TRBD1 (6 bases). V dropped 7 bases and J dropped 8 bases, with 18 bases sitting between them. The CDR3 loop spans 14 amino acids. Per the germline V gene, CDR1 is LNHDA and CDR2 is SQIVND (reference sequence). The CDR3 region has the DNA TGTGCCAGTAACCCCGGGGGGGCTCGGGACACCATATATTTT. Protein product: CASNPGGARDTIYF.

The chain is built from TRBV4-1 and TRBJ2-7; 10 bases are shared with TRBD1. The CDR3 runs to 17 residues. CDR1 and CDR2 from the germline V gene are MGHRA and YSYEKL. Unmatched junction bases numbered 6, after V lost 1 base and J lost 0 bases. CDR3 loop: CASSQVWTGGLSYEQYF. Written as DNA, the CDR3 is TGCGCCAGCAGCCAAGTTTGGACAGGGGGGCTCTCCTACGAGCAGTACTTC.

This clone was counted once. The gene calls are TRBV7-9 and TRBJ1-4; 7 nucleotides align to TRBD1. The CDR3 covers 15 residues. Germline loops: CDR1 SEHNR, CDR2 FQNEAQ (reference sequence). The V segment lost 5 bases and the J segment 4 bases; nucleotides outside the gene matches: 7. CDR3 nucleotides: TGTGCCAGCAGCCGAGGGACAGTCAATAATGAAAAACTGTTTTTT. It encodes CASSRGTVNNEKLFF.

The chain joins TRBV6-1 to TRBJ1-3, with TRBD1 identical over 7 bases. The CDR3 length is 14 residues. Germline CDR1 is MNHNS and CDR2 is SASEGT. Losses at the gene ends were 3 bases for V and 4 bases for J; bases not matched to a gene: 3. In DNA form, the CDR3 reads TGTGCCAGCAGTGAGGGGACAGTCGGAAACACCATATATTTT. Amino acid sequence: CASSEGTVGNTIYF.

CDR3 nucleotides: TGTGCCAGCAGGCCCGGGACATTCTCCATTCAGTACTTC. Protein sequence: CASRPGTFSIQYF. J is TRBJ2-4 and V is TRBV28, with D possibly matching TRBD1 (6 bases). V was shortened by 6 bases and J by 9 bases, with 15 bases between the two germline ends. The CDR3 consists of 13 residues. In germline, CDR1 is MDHEN, CDR2 SYDVKM.

V usage is TRBV3-1 (or the pseudogene TRBV3-2) and J usage is TRBJ2-6; D not certain. Per the germline V gene, CDR1 is LGHDT and CDR2 is YNNKEL (reference sequence). Trimming pared 3 bases from V and 2 bases from J, leaving 5 bases between. This CDR3 comprises 14 residues. The DNA for the CDR3 is TGTGCCAGCAGCCACAGGACTGGGGCCAACGTCCTGACTTTC. It specifies CASSHRTGANVLTF.